The rows below give T cell receptor beta chains drawn from one sample of a study of STAT5B mutations in CD4+ large granular lymphocyte leukemia. TCRdb keeps only in-frame clones here, not all; method: immunoSEQ multiplex PCR. Of about 24,000 clones listed, about two thirds are singletons. The sequenced sample was CD4+ T cells from blood buffy coats. These receptor sequences come from a human donor in good health. CDR3s include the opening cysteine and the closing phenylalanine or tryptophan. The order of the fields is V gene, J gene, clone size, D gene, CDR3 protein, CDR3 DNA. A D gene is named only where the DNA matches it firmly. Expanded clones get a size class; other rows say once, few or many, or leave the size out.

V gene: TRBV25-1
J gene: TRBJ1-4
clone size: -
D gene: -
CDR3 protein: CASSERGWGNEKLFF
CDR3 DNA: TGTGCCAGCAGTGAAAGAGGGTGGGGTAATGAAAAACTGTTTTTT

V gene: TRBV5-1
J gene: TRBJ1-6
clone size: once
D gene: -
CDR3 protein: CASSLSLYGQSKNSPLHF
CDR3 DNA: TGCGCCAGCAGCTTAAGCTTGTACGGACAGAGCAAAAATTCACCCCTCCACTTT

V gene: TRBV30
J gene: TRBJ1-4
clone size: -
D gene: TRBD1
CDR3 protein: CAGHPGTGGVLSEKLFF
CDR3 DNA: TGTGCCGGCCACCCCGGGACAGGGGGCGTTTTGTCTGAAAAACTGTTTTTT

V gene: TRBV29-1
J gene: TRBJ1-2
clone size: -
D gene: -
CDR3 protein: CSVDVQDLGGYTF
CDR3 DNA: TGCAGCGTTGATGTTCAGGACCTCGGGGGCTACACCTTC

V gene: TRBV11-2
J gene: TRBJ1-1
clone size: few
D gene: -
CDR3 protein: CASSFMEGNTEAFF
CDR3 DNA: TGTGCCAGCAGCTTTATGGAGGGAAACACTGAAGCTTTCTTT

V gene: TRBV5-1
J gene: TRBJ2-1
clone size: -
D gene: -
CDR3 protein: CASRTNQNEQFF
CDR3 DNA: TGCGCCAGTAGAACAAATCAGAATGAGCAGTTCTTC

V gene: TRBV2
J gene: TRBJ1-5
clone size: -
D gene: -
CDR3 protein: CASSEALGGWTRPSNQPQHF
CDR3 DNA: TGTGCCAGCAGTGAAGCGCTCGGAGGTTGGACCAGACCTAGCAATCAGCCCCAGCATTTT

V gene: TRBV9
J gene: TRBJ2-6
clone size: -
D gene: -
CDR3 protein: CASRRGASGANVLTF
CDR3 DNA: TGTGCCAGCCGGAGGGGGGCCTCTGGGGCCAACGTCCTGACTTTC

V gene: TRBV7-2
J gene: TRBJ2-5
clone size: -
D gene: -
CDR3 protein: CASSLLRQETQYF
CDR3 DNA: TGTGCCAGCAGCTTGCTACGTCAGGAGACCCAGTACTTC

V gene: TRBV28
J gene: TRBJ2-5
clone size: -
D gene: TRBD1
CDR3 protein: CASSWDRVGETQYF
CDR3 DNA: TGTGCCAGCAGCTGGGACAGGGTGGGAGAGACCCAGTACTTC

V gene: TRBV5-1
J gene: TRBJ2-7
clone size: -
D gene: -
CDR3 protein: CASSFLRQDYEQYF
CDR3 DNA: TGCGCCAGCAGCTTTCTCCGTCAGGATTACGAGCAGTACTTC

V gene: TRBV7-8
J gene: TRBJ2-3
clone size: -
D gene: TRBD1
CDR3 protein: CASSRQGPTDTQYF
CDR3 DNA: TGTGCCAGCAGCCGACAGGGACCCACAGATACGCAGTATTTT

V gene: TRBV18
J gene: TRBJ1-5
clone size: -
D gene: TRBD1
CDR3 protein: CASSVIGTGDQPQHF
CDR3 DNA: TGTGCCAGCTCAGTGATCGGGACAGGAGATCAGCCCCAGCATTTT

V gene: TRBV5-6
J gene: TRBJ1-4
clone size: -
D gene: TRBD1
CDR3 protein: CASSWGGQDGKLFF
CDR3 DNA: TGTGCCAGCAGCTGGGGGGGACAGGATGGTAAACTGTTTTTT

V gene: TRBV28
J gene: TRBJ2-2
clone size: -
D gene: -
CDR3 protein: CASSFHVGAGELFF
CDR3 DNA: TGTGCCAGCAGTTTTCACGTGGGCGCGGGGGAGCTGTTTTTT

V gene: TRBV5-4
J gene: TRBJ2-1
clone size: -
D gene: TRBD2
CDR3 protein: CASSFGGSSYNEQFF
CDR3 DNA: TGTGCCAGCAGCTTCGGGGGGTCCTCCTACAATGAGCAGTTCTTC

V gene: TRBV2
J gene: TRBJ2-7
clone size: -
D gene: -
CDR3 protein: CASKQVYEQYF
CDR3 DNA: TGTGCCAGCAAACAGGTCTACGAGCAGTACTTC

V gene: TRBV7-2
J gene: TRBJ2-5
clone size: -
D gene: -
CDR3 protein: CASSLEFSGHQETQYF
CDR3 DNA: TGTGCCAGCAGCTTAGAGTTTTCGGGTCACCAAGAGACCCAGTACTTC

V gene: TRBV5-1
J gene: TRBJ2-1
clone size: -
D gene: -
CDR3 protein: CASRGRGGTENNEQFF
CDR3 DNA: TGCGCCAGCAGAGGCCGCGGCGGGACGGAGAACAATGAGCAGTTCTTC

V gene: TRBV27
J gene: TRBJ2-4
clone size: -
D gene: -
CDR3 protein: CASSLDSQRGIQYF
CDR3 DNA: TGTGCCAGCAGTTTGGACAGCCAAAGGGGCATTCAGTACTTC

V gene: TRBV19
J gene: TRBJ1-2
clone size: -
D gene: -
CDR3 protein: CASSIEHRAGYGYTF
CDR3 DNA: TGTGCCAGTAGTATCGAGCACAGGGCTGGCTATGGCTACACCTTC

V gene: TRBV5-5
J gene: TRBJ2-7
clone size: -
D gene: TRBD1
CDR3 protein: CASSWSSGTGAVEQYF
CDR3 DNA: TGTGCCAGCAGCTGGTCCTCCGGGACAGGGGCAGTGGAGCAGTACTTC

V gene: TRBV28
J gene: TRBJ1-2
clone size: -
D gene: TRBD1
CDR3 protein: CASSPDRRVYGYTF
CDR3 DNA: TGTGCCAGCAGCCCGGACAGGAGGGTCTATGGCTACACCTTC

V gene: TRBV6-6
J gene: TRBJ2-7
clone size: -
D gene: TRBD2
CDR3 protein: CASSTSGGSLEQYF
CDR3 DNA: TGTGCCAGCAGTACTAGCGGGGGGTCCCTCGAGCAGTACTTC

V gene: TRBV7-9
J gene: TRBJ2-5
clone size: -
D gene: TRBD2
CDR3 protein: CASSLAGLAGGVYQETQYF
CDR3 DNA: TGTGCCAGCAGCTTAGCGGGACTAGCGGGGGGGGTGTACCAAGAGACCCAGTACTTC

V gene: TRBV5-4
J gene: TRBJ2-7
clone size: once
D gene: -
CDR3 protein: CASSLRDTYEQYF
CDR3 DNA: TGTGCCAGCAGCTTGCGGGATACCTACGAGCAGTACTTC

V gene: TRBV30
J gene: TRBJ2-7
clone size: -
D gene: TRBD1
CDR3 protein: CAWNRGPPYEQYF
CDR3 DNA: TGTGCCTGGAACAGGGGGCCTCCTTACGAGCAGTACTTC

V gene: TRBV5-1
J gene: TRBJ1-1
clone size: -
D gene: -
CDR3 protein: CASSLARIGNTEAFF
CDR3 DNA: TGCGCCAGCAGCTTGGCGAGGATCGGGAACACTGAAGCTTTCTTT

V gene: TRBV5-6
J gene: TRBJ2-5
clone size: -
D gene: -
CDR3 protein: CASSETGWGETQYF
CDR3 DNA: TGTGCCAGCAGCGAAACAGGGTGGGGAGAGACCCAGTACTTC

V gene: TRBV6-5
J gene: TRBJ2-2
clone size: -
D gene: -
CDR3 protein: CASRTYGFSRELFF
CDR3 DNA: TGTGCCAGCAGGACCTACGGGTTCTCGAGGGAGCTGTTTTTT

V gene: TRBV9
J gene: TRBJ2-3
clone size: -
D gene: -
CDR3 protein: CASSAGGGAADTQYF
CDR3 DNA: TGTGCCAGCAGCGCAGGGGGGGGCGCGGCAGATACGCAGTATTTT

V gene: TRBV5-1
J gene: TRBJ1-2
clone size: -
D gene: -
CDR3 protein: CASSPTGNYGYTF
CDR3 DNA: TGCGCCAGCAGCCCAACAGGGAACTATGGCTACACCTTC

V gene: TRBV6-5
J gene: TRBJ2-3
clone size: once
D gene: -
CDR3 protein: CASSFGGSTDTQYF
CDR3 DNA: TGTGCCAGCAGTTTCGGGGGTAGCACAGATACGCAGTATTTT

V gene: TRBV30
J gene: TRBJ1-1
clone size: -
D gene: -
CDR3 protein: CAHAWDLANTEAFF
CDR3 DNA: TGTGCCCACGCATGGGACTTAGCGAACACTGAAGCTTTCTTT

V gene: TRBV10-3
J gene: TRBJ2-7
clone size: -
D gene: TRBD1
CDR3 protein: CAISETDRVIYEQYF
CDR3 DNA: TGTGCCATCAGTGAGACCGACAGGGTCATCTACGAGCAGTACTTC

V gene: TRBV11-2
J gene: TRBJ2-3
clone size: once
D gene: -
CDR3 protein: CASSLDRLSDTQYF
CDR3 DNA: TGTGCCAGCAGCTTAGATCGTTTATCAGATACGCAGTATTTT

V gene: TRBV5-1
J gene: TRBJ2-5
clone size: -
D gene: -
CDR3 protein: CASSLAAVGQETQYF
CDR3 DNA: TGCGCCAGCAGCTTGGCCGCGGTAGGACAAGAGACCCAGTACTTC

V gene: TRBV6-1
J gene: TRBJ2-3
clone size: -
D gene: -
CDR3 protein: CASSVHRDIQYF
CDR3 DNA: TGTGCCAGCAGTGTCCACCGGGACATCCAGTATTTT

V gene: TRBV6-6
J gene: TRBJ1-2
clone size: -
D gene: -
CDR3 protein: CASSRTGNYGYTF
CDR3 DNA: TGTGCCAGCAGTAGAACAGGCAACTATGGCTACACCTTC

V gene: TRBV15
J gene: TRBJ2-5
clone size: -
D gene: -
CDR3 protein: CATSTAKWETQYF
CDR3 DNA: TGTGCCACCAGCACCGCGAAATGGGAGACCCAGTACTTC

V gene: TRBV7-9
J gene: TRBJ2-7
clone size: -
D gene: -
CDR3 protein: CASSYGPYEQYF
CDR3 DNA: TGTGCCAGCAGCTATGGCCCCTACGAGCAGTACTTC